This is a list of T cell receptor beta chains from one sample in a study of T cells in Graves' hyperthyroidism and ophthalmopathy. TCRdb re-called the multiplex PCR reads with MiXCR, one entry per CDR3 protein. The data hold approximately 430,000 distinct CDR3 sequences, with around 14% observed a single time. Material: blood. Every receptor here comes from a woman aged 18 to 35 with Graves' hyperthyroidism. The CDR3 runs from the conserved cysteine through the conserved F or W. A D gene is named only where the DNA matches it firmly. Size is stated for part of the rows, as once, few or many counts, or as a class when the clone is expanded.

TRBV20-1,TRBJ1-1,-,many,TGCAGTGCTAGAGATCCGGCAGGGACGCGTGAAGCTTTCTTT,CSARDPAGTREAFF
TRBV5-1,TRBJ1-1,TRBD1,many,TGCGCCAGCCTAGGACAGGGGAACACTGAAGCTTTCTTT,CASLGQGNTEAFF
TRBV11-1,TRBJ2-7,TRBD2,many,TGTGCCAGCAGCCTCTCGGGACTATCCAACCTCGAGCAGTACTTC,CASSLSGLSNLEQYF
TRBV6-2/TRBV6-3,TRBJ2-3,TRBD1,few,TGTGCCACCCAGAGGGACAGGGGTGGTACGCAGTATTTT,CATQRDRGGTQYF
TRBV11-2,TRBJ1-1,-,-,TGTGCCAGCAACCCAATAGGGGGGGCAGGGGAAGGGACTGAAGCTTTCTTT,CASNPIGGAGEGTEAFF
TRBV24-1,TRBJ2-3,TRBD2,-,TGTGCCACCACTCCCGGGAGCGGGGGGACTCTCACAGATACGCAGTATTTT,CATTPGSGGTLTDTQYF
TRBV7-9,TRBJ2-3,-,-,TGTGCCAGCAGCTTGACGACCCCAGATACGCAGTATTTT,CASSLTTPDTQYF
TRBV5-8,TRBJ1-4,-,-,TGTGTCAGCAGCTTGGAGTTGCGCTTGCGGGAAAAACTGTTTTTT,CVSSLELRLREKLFF
TRBV18,TRBJ1-1,TRBD1,many,TGTGCCAGCTCACTTCGGGCACAGGGGGGCTTTAGCACTGAAGCTTTCTTT,CASSLRAQGGFSTEAFF
TRBV5-1,TRBJ2-3,-,-,TGCGCCAGCAGCTTGGCAGGGAGGGGGTCAGATACGCAGTATTTT,CASSLAGRGSDTQYF
TRBV3-1,TRBJ2-7,-,many,TGTGCCAGCAGCCAAGGACTAAATCCTCTTTCGCAGTACTTC,CASSQGLNPLSQYF
TRBV20-1,TRBJ1-2,-,few,TGCAGTCACCCCGCGGGCTATGGCTACACCTTC,CSHPAGYGYTF
TRBV11-2,TRBJ1-2,-,many,TGTGCCAGCAGCTTAGAACAGGCTTATGGCTACACCTTC,CASSLEQAYGYTF
TRBV29-1,TRBJ2-1,TRBD2,few,TGCAGCGTTGAGCGGGAGTATCGTGAGCAGTTCTTC,CSVEREYREQFF
TRBV11-2,TRBJ2-2,TRBD2,many,TGTGCCAGCAGCTTGAGCGGGAGTTGGGGCACCGGGGAGCTGTTTTTT,CASSLSGSWGTGELFF
TRBV28,TRBJ2-7,-,many,TGTGCCAGCAGTTTTCCAAGATACGAGCAGTACTTC,CASSFPRYEQYF
TRBV28,TRBJ1-4,-,many,TGTGCCAGCAGTTCCGCGGGGGCGCTTAGTGAAAAACTGTTTTTT,CASSSAGALSEKLFF
TRBV11-1,TRBJ2-7,-,many,TGTGCCAGCAGCAACCTCGGGGTTCCCTACGAGCAGTACTTC,CASSNLGVPYEQYF